The next 20 T cell receptor beta chains were all read from a single sample in a study of blood T cell repertoires in COVID-19. The method was immunoSEQ multiplex PCR; TCRdb's version includes in-frame clones alone and lacks a portion of them. The sample consists of approximately 280,000 clones, around 88% of them appearing once. The sequenced material came from peripheral blood. Source of these receptors: a woman aged 30 to 39 who had recovered from COVID-19.

Concerning this clone: Other DNA sequences in the same sample also yield this CDR3. The V and J genes are TRBV12-3 or TRBV12-4 and TRBJ1-2, with D possibly matching TRBD1 (6 bases). The CDR3 consists of 13 residues. V lost 5 bases, J lost 2 bases, and 9 bases lay in between. The CDR3 reads CASSPTGNYGYTF. In nucleotides, the CDR3 is TGTGCCAGCAGTCCCACAGGGAACTATGGCTACACCTTC.

The gene calls are TRBV19 and TRBJ2-7; 12 bases fit TRBD2. Trimming at V came to 6 bases and at J to 4 bases, leaving 7 bases not matched to a gene. The CDR3 length is 15 residues. Germline CDR1 is LNHDA and CDR2 is SQIVND (reference sequence). The CDR3 is CASSSRLAGEYEQYF. DNA of the CDR3: TGTGCCAGTAGCTCCAGACTAGCGGGAGAATACGAGCAGTACTTC.

The rearrangement uses TRBV14 and TRBJ2-5, with TRBD1 as a possible D gene (5 bases). The germline V gene encodes CDR1 SGHDN and CDR2 FVKESK. Trimming left V 1 base short and J 4 bases short, with 13 bases between. This CDR3 spans 15 amino acids. CDR3 protein: CASSQVGMGRETQYF. Written as DNA, the CDR3 is TGTGCCAGCAGCCAAGTTGGGATGGGGCGAGAGACCCAGTACTTC.

The chain joins TRBV7-3 to TRBJ2-3, with TRBD2 identical over 7 bases. Trimming cost V 5 bases and J 2 bases; bases outside gene matches: 7. Germline V gene data show CDR1 as SGHTA and CDR2 as FQGTGA. The CDR3 consists of 15 residues. The CDR3 sequence: CASSRLAGDTDTQYF. In DNA form, the CDR3 reads TGTGCCAGCAGCCGACTTGCGGGGGACACAGATACGCAGTATTTT.

This chain uses TRBV6-6 with TRBJ1-1; no firm D call. V was trimmed by 2 bases and J by 6 bases, leaving 10 bases between them. The CDR3 extends over 13 amino acids. Germline CDR1 reads MNHNY; CDR2 reads SVGAGI (reference sequence). The CDR3 here is CASSYDAGSEAFF. CDR3 nucleotides: TGTGCCAGCAGTTACGATGCGGGGTCTGAAGCTTTCTTT.

The chain recombines TRBV15 with TRBJ1-2; possibly TRBD1 for D (5 bases). Germline V lookup: CDR1 LNHNV, CDR2 YYDKDF (reference sequence). V was trimmed by 0 bases and J by 4 bases, leaving 15 bases between them. The CDR3 consists of 16 residues. The chain's CDR3 is CATSREGGGDLYGYTF. CDR3 sequence (DNA): TGTGCCACCAGCAGAGAGGGCGGAGGGGACCTCTATGGCTACACCTTC.

Only one count was recorded for this clone. This chain links TRBV7-2 with TRBJ2-1; 7 nucleotides line up with TRBD2. CDR3 length equals 17 residues. V lost 2 bases, J lost 0 bases, and 7 bases stayed unmatched. CDR1 SGHTA and CDR2 FQGNSA come from the germline V gene. The CDR3 region has the DNA TGTGCCAGCAGCTTACCTCTAGCGGTGAGCTCCTACAATGAGCAGTTCTTC. As protein: CASSLPLAVSSYNEQFF.

V and J are TRBV11-2 and TRBJ2-7; D is perhaps TRBD2 (6 bases). Deletions cut 3 bases from V and 0 bases from J, with 21 bases between. CDR1 and CDR2 from the germline V gene are SGHAT and FQNNGV. The CDR3 length is 18 residues. CDR3 amino acids: CASSLTRFWGVDSYEQYF. The CDR3 DNA follows: TGTGCCAGCAGCTTGACTCGATTTTGGGGGGTAGACTCCTACGAGCAGTACTTC. Complete variable domain (other parts from reference TRBV11-2 and TRBJ2-7): EAGVAQSPRYKIIEKRQSVAFWCNPISGHATLYWYQQILGQGPKLLIQFQNNGVVDDSQLPKDRFSAERLKGVDSTLKIQPAKLEDSAVYLCASSLTRFWGVDSYEQYFGPGTRLTVT.

This clone was seen more than once but under ten times. The chain combines TRBV6-1 with TRBJ1-2; D unclear. The CDR3 is 15 amino acids. Per the germline V gene, CDR1 is MNHNS and CDR2 is SASEGT. Between the trimmed V and J ends, which lost 0 bases and 4 bases, there was a span of 12 bases. CDR3 DNA: TGTGCCAGCAGTGAAGCCCAACGAGGTGGCTATGGCTACACCTTC. It is translated as CASSEAQRGGYGYTF.

The chain couples TRBV6-5 to TRBJ2-3; D might be TRBD2 (6 bases). The CDR3 spans 14 residues. Trimming took off 6 bases at V and 0 bases at J, with 10 bases between the two ends. CDR1 and CDR2 (germline): MNHEY, SVGAGI. CDR3 coding DNA: TGTGCCAGCAGGTCGGGGGTCAGCACAGATACGCAGTATTTT. It translates to CASRSGVSTDTQYF.

V is TRBV3-1 (or the pseudogene TRBV3-2) and J is TRBJ1-2, with D unresolved. The CDR3 is 16 residues long. Germline V gives CDR1 LGHDT, CDR2 YNNKEL (reference sequence). Trimming took off 7 bases at V and 4 bases at J, with 22 bases between the two ends. CDR3 in amino acids: CASTSRRGPSIYGYTF. The CDR3 nucleotides are TGTGCCAGCACCTCAAGACGCGGGCCCTCCATCTATGGCTACACCTTC.

The J gene is TRBJ2-3, the V gene TRBV6-4; possibly TRBD2 for D (7 bases). In germline, CDR1 is MRHNA, CDR2 SNTAGT. This CDR3 contains 13 residues. V was trimmed by 6 bases and J by 3 bases, leaving 10 bases between them. The CDR3 sequence: CASRGGATDTQYF. In DNA, the CDR3 is TGTGCCAGCAGAGGGGGGGCAACAGATACGCAGTATTTT.

The rearrangement uses TRBV30 and TRBJ2-7, with 8 bases lining up with TRBD1. V was clipped by 4 bases and J by 0 bases; unmatched bases: 2. This CDR3 is 13 amino acids long. Per germline, CDR1 GTSNPN and CDR2 SVGIG (reference sequence). The CDR3 is CAWKTGVSYEQYF. The CDR3 DNA sequence: TGTGCCTGGAAGACAGGGGTCTCCTACGAGCAGTACTTC.

On this clone itself: Other DNA variants within this sample encode the same CDR3. The DNA of the CDR3 is TGCAGTGCTAGTGGAGGCAACTATGGCTACACCTTC. As protein: CSASGGNYGYTF. The V call is TRBV20-1, the J call TRBJ1-2; no reliable D call. Per germline, CDR1 DFQATT and CDR2 SNEGSKA (reference sequence). This CDR3 contains 12 residues. V lost 3 bases and J lost 2, with 7 bases in between.

The chain couples TRBV5-4 to TRBJ2-2; D not resolved. The CDR3 runs to 15 residues. The V end lost 4 bases, the J end lost 1 base, and 11 bases lay between the germline ends. Germline V lookup: CDR1 SGHNT, CDR2 YYREEE (reference sequence). The CDR3 reads CASSLRLGNTGELFF. CDR3 DNA sequence: TGTGCCAGCAGCCTTAGACTGGGGAACACCGGGGAGCTGTTTTTT.

V is TRBV11-2 and J is TRBJ2-7; 7 bases are a match to TRBD1. Trimming took 8 bases from V and 0 from J; bases not matched to a gene: 4. Germline CDR1 SGHAT, CDR2 FQNNGV. The CDR3 consists of 13 residues. The CDR3 sequence is CASRQGDSYEQYF. In DNA, the CDR3 is TGTGCCAGCCGACAGGGTGACTCCTACGAGCAGTACTTC.

The chain has TRBV3-1 (or the pseudogene TRBV3-2) and TRBJ1-1; D may be TRBD1 (5 bases). CDR3 length: 14 residues. Trimming pared 8 bases from V and 2 bases from J, leaving 15 bases between. The germline V gene has CDR1 LGHDT and CDR2 YNNKEL (reference sequence). The CDR3 region has the DNA TGTGCCAGCGCGAGGTCGGGGGGAAACACTGAAGCTTTCTTT. Amino acids: CASARSGGNTEAFF.

This rearrangement joins TRBV30 to TRBJ1-5, with a possible D match to TRBD1 (6 bases). V lost 0 bases and J 5 bases, leaving 14 bases between the germline ends. CDR1 and CDR2 (germline): GTSNPN, SVGIG (reference sequence). The CDR3 covers 15 residues. The CDR3 DNA follows: TGTGCCTGGAGTGTTGGCAGGGGCTTAGATCAGCCCCAGCATTTT. Its translation: CAWSVGRGLDQPQHF.

CDR3 amino acids: CSARRGEQFF. CDR3 coding DNA: TGCAGTGCTAGACGCGGGGAGCAGTTCTTC. The rearrangement links TRBV20-1 to TRBJ2-1, with a tentative D call TRBD2 (5 bases). CDR3 length: 10 amino acids. The ends were cut back, 2 bases at V and 10 bases at J, with 6 bases in the middle. The V gene's germline CDR1 is DFQATT and CDR2 SNEGSKA (reference sequence).

J is TRBJ1-5 and V is TRBV2; no clear D gene. CDR3 length: 14 residues. Trimming left V 4 bases short and J 10 bases short, with 17 bases between. CDR1 is SNHLY, CDR2 FYNNEI, per germline. CDR3 in DNA: TGTGCCAGCAGTGTTGGTGGTTCCGGAGGACCCCAGCATTTT. Protein: CASSVGGSGGPQHF.